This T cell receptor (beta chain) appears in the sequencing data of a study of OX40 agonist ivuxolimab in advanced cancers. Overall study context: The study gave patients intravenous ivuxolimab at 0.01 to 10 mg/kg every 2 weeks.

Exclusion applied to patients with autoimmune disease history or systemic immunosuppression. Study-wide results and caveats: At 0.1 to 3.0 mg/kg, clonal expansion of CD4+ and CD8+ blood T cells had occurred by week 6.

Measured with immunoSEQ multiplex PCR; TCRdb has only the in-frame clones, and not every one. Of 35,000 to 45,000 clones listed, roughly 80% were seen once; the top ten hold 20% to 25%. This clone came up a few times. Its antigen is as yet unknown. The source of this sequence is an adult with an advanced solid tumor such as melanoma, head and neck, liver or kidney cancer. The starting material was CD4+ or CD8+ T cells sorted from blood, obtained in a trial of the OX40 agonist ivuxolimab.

Here the CDR3 reads CASSEARYEGTGIQETQYF. The DNA of the CDR3 is TGTGCCAGCAGTGAAGCGCGGTATGAGGGGACAGGAATCCAAGAGACCCAGTACTTC. The chain couples TRBV2 to TRBJ2-5; 8 positions match TRBD1. The germline V gene encodes CDR1 SNHLY and CDR2 FYNNEI. The CDR3 spans 19 residues. V was clipped by 0 bases and J by 1 base; unmatched bases: 13.